This TCR beta chain was captured by sequencing in a study of cytomegalovirus exposure and HLA in healthy donors. Study-level results: Several V segments, TRBV6-2 and TRBV6-3 among them, could not be told apart and were dropped.

Germline trimming cut 1 base from V and 5 bases from J; bases unmatched to any gene: 7. Germline CDR1 and CDR2: LGHNT and FRNRAP. The CDR3 extends over 15 amino acids. In regard to this clone: Its antigen is undetermined.

With 60 Vbeta and 13 Jbeta primers, the PCR was carried out. Original processing methods: Unique TCR beta chains numbered approximately 80 million in a later analysis, with around 11 million shared. Measured with immunoSEQ multiplex PCR; TCRdb has only the in-frame clones, and not every one. The V and J calls and the clone size are those of that table, but D and trimming were determined from the DNA. The table lists 150,000 to 200,000 clones, 68% of them singletons. The TCR sequence derives from a man aged 50 to 60 in good health and CMV-seronegative. The sample was PBMCs. This chain connects TRBV12-5 to TRBJ1-1; TRBD1 matches 7 bases. CDR3 residues: CASGLAHSRGTEAFF. For the CDR3, the DNA is TGTGCTAGTGGTTTGGCCCATTCCAGGGGGACTGAAGCTTTCTTT.